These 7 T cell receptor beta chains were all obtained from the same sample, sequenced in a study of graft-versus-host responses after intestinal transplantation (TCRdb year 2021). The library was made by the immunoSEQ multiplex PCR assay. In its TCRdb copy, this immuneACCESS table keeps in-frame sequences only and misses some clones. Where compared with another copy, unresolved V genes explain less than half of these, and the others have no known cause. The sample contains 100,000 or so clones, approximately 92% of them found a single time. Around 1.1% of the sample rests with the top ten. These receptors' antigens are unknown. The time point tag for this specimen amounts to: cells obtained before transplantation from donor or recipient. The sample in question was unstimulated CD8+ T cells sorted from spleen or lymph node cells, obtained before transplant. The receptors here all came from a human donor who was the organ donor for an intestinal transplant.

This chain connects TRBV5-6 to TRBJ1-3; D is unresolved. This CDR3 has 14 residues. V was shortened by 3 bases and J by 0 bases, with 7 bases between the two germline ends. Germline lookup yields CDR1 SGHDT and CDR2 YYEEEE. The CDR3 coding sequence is TGTGCCAGCAGCTCGGTGAACTCTGGAAACACCATATATTTT. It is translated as CASSSVNSGNTIYF.

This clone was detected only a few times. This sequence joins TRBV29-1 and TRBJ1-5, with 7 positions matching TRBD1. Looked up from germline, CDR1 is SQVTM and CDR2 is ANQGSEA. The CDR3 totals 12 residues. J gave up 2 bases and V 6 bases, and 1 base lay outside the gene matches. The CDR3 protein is CSVGQGNQPQHF. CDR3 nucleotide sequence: TGCAGCGTCGGACAGGGCAATCAGCCCCAGCATTTT.

In nucleotides, the CDR3 is TGCGCCAGCAGCCATGTCAGGGGGCTTACTGAAGCTTTCTTT. Its translation: CASSHVRGLTEAFF. The V and J genes are TRBV4-1 and TRBJ1-1, with TRBD1 identical over 8 bases. The CDR3 contains 14 residues. Germline V gene lookup returns CDR1 MGHRA and CDR2 YSYEKL. The ends lost 3 bases at V and 5 bases at J; junction bases unmatched: 5.

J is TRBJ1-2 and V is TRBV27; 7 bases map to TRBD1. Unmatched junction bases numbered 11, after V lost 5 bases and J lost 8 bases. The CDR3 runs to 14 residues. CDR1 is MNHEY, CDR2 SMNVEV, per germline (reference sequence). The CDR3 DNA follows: TGTGCCAGCAGTACAGACAGGGAGTTCGGGGGCTACACCTTC. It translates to CASSTDREFGGYTF.

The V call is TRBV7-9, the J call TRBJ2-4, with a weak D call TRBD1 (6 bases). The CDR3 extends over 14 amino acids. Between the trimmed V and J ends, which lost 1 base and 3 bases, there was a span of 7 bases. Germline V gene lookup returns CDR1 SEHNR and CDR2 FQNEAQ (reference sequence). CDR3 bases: TGTGCCAGCAGCTTAGACAGGGTCAAAAACATTCAGTACTTC. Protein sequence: CASSLDRVKNIQYF.

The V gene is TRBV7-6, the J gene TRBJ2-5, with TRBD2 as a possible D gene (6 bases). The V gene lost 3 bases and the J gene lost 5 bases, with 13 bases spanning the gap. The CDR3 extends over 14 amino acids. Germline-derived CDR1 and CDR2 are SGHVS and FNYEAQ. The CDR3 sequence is CASSFWGVGETQYF. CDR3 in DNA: TGTGCCAGCAGCTTTTGGGGGGTCGGGGAGACCCAGTACTTC.

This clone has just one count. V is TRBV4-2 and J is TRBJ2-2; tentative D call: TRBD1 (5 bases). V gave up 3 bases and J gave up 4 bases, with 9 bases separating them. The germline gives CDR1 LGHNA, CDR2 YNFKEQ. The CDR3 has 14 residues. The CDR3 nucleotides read TGTGCCAGCAGCCAGGGTACAGGCACCGGGGAGCTGTTTTTT. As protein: CASSQGTGTGELFF.